The sequence of this TCR beta chain was determined in a study of long-term antiretroviral therapy in people with HIV (dated by TCRdb to 2021 to 2024). For context, the study as a whole: The earliest samples were collected about a decade before the 2015 WHO recommendation for immediate ART, when ART was typically delayed until CD4 counts fell. This retrospective serial study examined whether starting ART and sustained HIV suppression were associated with changes in the composition and diversity of the TRB repertoire in peripheral blood. A total of 192 cryopreserved PBMC samples were contributed to the cohort by 30 adults with confirmed HIV infection, with samples collected serially over a mean of approximately 6 years (range 1-12). Among the 30 or so participants with HIV, about 11 were female. No cross-contamination during QIAcube processing was seen in test extractions of a monoclonal T-cell line run alongside a few dozen polyclonal samples.

Results the study describes overall, beyond this receptor: Expanded TRB clones identified before ART initiation dominated the repertoire across all time points, though the dominance fluctuated and decreased in many PLHIV after ART. The samples were dated from the mid-2000s to the late 2010s, and the ART regimens that were used may be less effective than current ART regimens. Limited PBMC availability meant only the TCR beta chain was sequenced, without alpha chain pairing. Because cell numbers in pre-ART samples were limited, unsorted PBMC were profiled instead of sorted CD4+ and CD8+ T cells. CDR3 length ranges in HIV repertoires were narrower than in controls, and network structure suggested an antigen-experienced repertoire with only a slight naive shift after ART. Starting ART was linked to a significant rise in TRB diversity, yet even after long-term ART the diversity remained significantly lower than in transplant donor controls. Inferences about post-ART repertoire changes are limited because no data were available on ART adherence, viral resistance or therapy changes.

Germline trimming: 7 bases from V, 2 bases from J; junction bases outside gene matches: 1. The CDR3 numbers 14 residues from cysteine through phenylalanine. The DNA shown is the 42-base CDR3, in frame from base 1. The germline V gene (reference sequence) yields SEHNR for CDR1 and FQNEAQ for CDR2. Inclusion was restricted to participants for whom at least one PBMC sample before ART initiation and at least two post-ART samples were available. Treatment was received in the United States of America by all participants with HIV. Before DNA extraction, cryopreserved samples containing 1-10 million PBMC were thawed and washed. At the time of the earliest PBMC sample, participants with HIV were aged between roughly 20 and 60 years. PBMC samples from each participant spanned 1-4 timepoints before ART initiation and 2-8 timepoints after ART initiation, with a median of 7 samples. Serial HIV viral load, CD4+ T-cell count, ART history and demographic data were obtained for every participant. Genomic DNA was extracted from unsorted PBMC with a Qiagen kit on a QIAcube, with processing performed in batches of 12 samples.

For this clone: Its specific antigen is unknown. No quality values exist for individual bases; no much larger clone is one base distant.

The immunoSEQ hsTCRB v3.0 assay was used at survey level resolution to sequence the TRB variable region. A depth of roughly 35,000-55,000 T-cell genomes per sample was targeted for TRB sequencing. An Illumina MiSeq with a v3 150-cycle kit was used to sequence the pooled TRB libraries. For the original study's pipeline: Analysis of repertoires was carried out in R inside a reproducible Nextflow workflow spanning QC, data transformation and analysis. LymphoSeq2, an R package for AIRR-Seq data exploration, was used to implement custom analyses. A handful of samples that yielded fewer than 5000 total TRB sequences were excluded, so that under 200 HIV repertoires were analyzed. Among the approximately 190 retained HIV repertoires, 55 to 65 were collected before ART initiation and approximately 130 were collected after ART initiation. Repertoires were downsampled to 5000 TRB nucleotide sequences, with summary statistics averaged over 100 downsampling iterations. Only TRB sequences with CDR3 regions of at least seven amino acids were retained for analysis. A Shannon entropy-derived clonality score and the Gini coefficient were used to measure diversity. In the repertoire networks, any two of the top 5000 CDR3 amino acid sequences were linked whenever the two sequences differed by an edit distance of one. For TRB CDR3 amino acid sequences, GLIPH2 was used to predict antigen specificity groups and MHC restriction. CDR3 amino acid sequences were matched against VDJdb and McPAS-TCR to flag known CMV, EBV, HIV or tissue antigen associations. Pre-ART, post-ART and control groups were compared with Wilcoxon signed-rank tests and Holm-Bonferroni correction. Drawn from immuneACCESS, this table holds only the in-frame rearrangements with V and J called that TCRdb kept. Clones are partly lost; checked studies trace under half to an unresolved V gene and leave the rest unexplained. Clonal size and the V and J genes are those of that table, whereas D and trimming came from the DNA. The sample has about 16,000 clones on record, 70% to 85% of them singletons. Of the sample, around 13% is held by the ten largest clones.

This specimen consisted of unsorted PBMCs, obtained 1.5 years before starting antiretroviral therapy. This clonotype was obtained from a woman in her forties or fifties with HIV. The chain links TRBV7-9 with TRBJ2-5, with 13 bases in between that match TRBD2. The CDR3 protein sequence reads: CASKTSGRQETQYF. The DNA sequence reads TGTGCCAGCAAGACTAGCGGGAGGCAAGAGACCCAGTACTTC.